A selection of T cell receptor beta chains follows, all from one sample in a study of T-cell reconstitution after alpha-beta-depleted transplantation in children. TCRdb passed the PCR reads through MiXCR, listing each CDR3 protein once. The sample records fewer than 550,000 distinct CDR3 sequences, about an eighth being singletons. The starting material was PBMCs, mostly from graft donor cells, obtained 180 days after TCRalphabeta/CD19-depleted stem cell transplant. The receptors were gathered from a female patient aged 2 to 10 who had a stem cell transplant for aplastic anemia, so the T cells may come from the graft donor. Both conserved end residues are part of each CDR3. A D gene is named only where the DNA matches it firmly. Not all rows give a size; the values are once, few, many and, for expanded clones, a class.

d_gene,v_gene,abundance,j_gene,CDR3nt,CDR3aa
TRBD1,TRBV4-3,NA,TRBJ2-7,TGCGCCAGCAGCCAGGGCCCGACAGGGGGTGGCGACGAGCAGTACTTC,CASSQGPTGGGDEQYF
TRBD1,TRBV5-5,few,TRBJ1-2,TGTGCCAGCAGCTCAGACACCGGGACAGTCGGGTACGGCTACACCTTC,CASSSDTGTVGYGYTF
NA,TRBV5-1,many,TRBJ2-2,TGCGCCAGCAGCCCGCAAGTGCGTTCTAACACCGGGGAGCTGTTTTTT,CASSPQVRSNTGELFF
TRBD2,TRBV10-3,NA,TRBJ2-7,TGTGCCACGACGGGACTAGCGGGAGGCAACGAGCAGTACTTC,CATTGLAGGNEQYF
NA,TRBV20-1,NA,TRBJ2-1,TGCAGTGCTAGAGTCCCCGGACTATTATGGGGTGAGCAGTTCTTC,CSARVPGLLWGEQFF
NA,TRBV6-4,few,TRBJ1-5,TGTGCCAGCAGTGCTCTACTCGACGCGTTTTATTCGGGTGAAAAACATCAGCCCCAGCATTTT,CASSALLDAFYSGEKHQPQHF
NA,TRBV29-1,NA,TRBJ2-3,TGCAGCGTCGAAGTCTCTCGGAGCACAGATACGCAGTATTTT,CSVEVSRSTDTQYF
TRBD2,TRBV6-2/TRBV6-3,NA,TRBJ2-5,TGTGCCAGCAGCTCTCGGACTAGCGGGAACCAAGAGACCCAGTACTTC,CASSSRTSGNQETQYF
NA,TRBV7-2,few,TRBJ2-6,TGTGCCAGCAGCTTTAAGGGGGGCTCTGGGGCCAACGTCCTGACTTTC,CASSFKGGSGANVLTF
NA,TRBV6-5,NA,TRBJ2-2,TGTGCCAGCAGTTACGGCATGAACACCGGGGAGCTGTTTTTT,CASSYGMNTGELFF
NA,TRBV28,NA,TRBJ2-1,TGTGCCAGCAGTCCCTACGCGGGCCATGAGCAGTTCTTC,CASSPYAGHEQFF
NA,TRBV4-3,NA,TRBJ1-1,TGCGCCAGCAGCCAAATGCCTTTTAGGGGGGCGAACACTGAAGCTTTCTTT,CASSQMPFRGANTEAFF
TRBD1,TRBV4-3,few,TRBJ2-5,TGCGCCAGCAGCCAAGATATGGGACAGGGGCTAGAGACCCAGTACTTC,CASSQDMGQGLETQYF
NA,TRBV7-2,NA,TRBJ1-2,TGTGCCAGCAGCTTGGTGAATAATTATGGCTACACCTTC,CASSLVNNYGYTF
NA,TRBV24-1,few,TRBJ2-3,TGTGCCACCGGAGGTAACGGAGATACGCAGTATTTT,CATGGNGDTQYF
TRBD1,TRBV6-5,NA,TRBJ1-1,TGTGCCAGCAGTTCAACGATAGACAGGGGGAACACTGAAGCTTTCTTT,CASSSTIDRGNTEAFF
NA,TRBV6-1,few,TRBJ2-7,TGTGCCAGCAGCATGACTTGGGGACGATCCTACGAGCAGTACTTC,CASSMTWGRSYEQYF
NA,TRBV5-5,many,TRBJ2-2,TGTGCCAGCAGCTCACTGAGCAGGAGGAACACCGGGGAGCTGTTTTTT,CASSSLSRRNTGELFF
TRBD1,TRBV20-1,NA,TRBJ2-3,TGCAGTGCTAGAGTATTTGGACAGGGGCCAGATACGCAGTATTTT,CSARVFGQGPDTQYF
TRBD2,TRBV20-1,few,TRBJ2-7,TGCAGTGCTAGAGACGACTATCAGCTTAGCGGGCGCCCAAGCTCCTACGAGCAGTACTTC,CSARDDYQLSGRPSSYEQYF
NA,TRBV7-9,many,TRBJ1-1,TGTGCCAGCAGCCCGTCGGGGATTGAAGCTTTCTTT,CASSPSGIEAFF
NA,TRBV27,few,TRBJ1-1,TGTGCCAGCAGGCCTACAACAGAAAAGGGTGAAGCTTTCTTT,CASRPTTEKGEAFF
TRBD2,TRBV19,NA,TRBJ2-1,TGTGCCAGTAGTCCCAGACGACTAGCGGAGCTCTCCTACAATGAGCAGTTCTTC,CASSPRRLAELSYNEQFF
NA,TRBV12-3/TRBV12-4,many,TRBJ1-1,TGTGCCAGCAGCCAGATCGGGCCGCTTGAAGCTTTCTTT,CASSQIGPLEAFF
NA,TRBV12-3/TRBV12-4,NA,TRBJ2-1,TGTGCCAGCATTCCGGGACTCCAGTACAATGAGCAGTTCTTC,CASIPGLQYNEQFF
TRBD1,TRBV12-3/TRBV12-4,many,TRBJ2-2,TGTGCCAGCAGTCCACAGGGGGCGCAAACCGGGGAGCTGTTTTTT,CASSPQGAQTGELFF
TRBD1,TRBV5-1,few,TRBJ1-5,TGCGCCAGCAGCTCCGGACAGGGTGTGGTGGAGGGGAATCAGCCCCAGCATTTT,CASSSGQGVVEGNQPQHF
NA,TRBV4-3,many,TRBJ1-3,TGCGCCAGCAGCCAAGATTGGGCGGACTCTGGAAACACCATATATTTT,CASSQDWADSGNTIYF
TRBD2,TRBV12-3/TRBV12-4,many,TRBJ2-7,TGTGCCAGCAGTTTTGGGGGGGGATCCTACGAGCAGTACTTC,CASSFGGGSYEQYF
NA,TRBV19,NA,TRBJ2-1,TGTGCCAGTAGAGAGGGGGGAAGCGGGACGTACTACAATGAGCAGTTCTTC,CASREGGSGTYYNEQFF
TRBD1,TRBV6-1,few,TRBJ2-5,TGTGCCAGCAGCCGCGGACAGGGCACGACCCAGTACTTC,CASSRGQGTTQYF
NA,TRBV7-7,few,TRBJ1-3,TGTGCCAGCAGCTTAGAGGGTGCGGGGCCCTCTGGAAACACCATATATTTT,CASSLEGAGPSGNTIYF
NA,TRBV5-1,many,TRBJ2-7,TGCGCCAGCAGCCTTCCTACAGGAGGCACGATCTACGAGCAGTACTTC,CASSLPTGGTIYEQYF
TRBD1,TRBV2,NA,TRBJ1-6,TGTGCCAGCATCCGTGGACAGGGCTTTAATTCACCCCTCCACTTT,CASIRGQGFNSPLHF
NA,TRBV20-1,many,TRBJ1-5,TGCAGTGCTCAACAGGGACCCAATCAGCCCCAGCATTTT,CSAQQGPNQPQHF
NA,TRBV7-2,NA,TRBJ2-3,TGTGCCAGCAGCTTAGCGTTGGGGGCAGGGGTCGATACGCAGTATTTT,CASSLALGAGVDTQYF
TRBD2,TRBV7-6,few,TRBJ2-2,TGTGCCAGCAGCTTACAACCGGGAGGTATAACCGGGGAGCTGTTTTTT,CASSLQPGGITGELFF
NA,TRBV4-1,few,TRBJ2-4,TGCGCCAGCAGCCAAGATCCGGGGGCCAGATCTTCCCTCAGGTACTTC,CASSQDPGARSSLRYF
NA,TRBV20-1,NA,TRBJ2-7,TGCAGTGCAACAGGACGAGGAACGGTGTACGAGCAGTACTTC,CSATGRGTVYEQYF
NA,TRBV18,NA,TRBJ2-7,TGTGCCAGCTCACTACAGGAGACGACCTACGAGCAGTACTTC,CASSLQETTYEQYF
TRBD2,TRBV9,many,TRBJ2-3,TGTGCCAGCAGCGTCGCACCGGGACTAGCGGGGAGCACAGATACGCAGTATTTT,CASSVAPGLAGSTDTQYF
NA,TRBV29-1,many,TRBJ2-4,TGCAGCGTTGTCGGCGGATACATTCAGTACTTC,CSVVGGYIQYF
NA,TRBV14,few,TRBJ1-1,TGTGCCAGCAGCCACCGGGGGCGCATGGGCACTGAAGCTTTCTTT,CASSHRGRMGTEAFF
NA,TRBV29-1,NA,TRBJ1-2,TGCAGCGTTGGAAGGGGCAACTATGGCTACACCTTC,CSVGRGNYGYTF
TRBD1,TRBV27,NA,TRBJ2-1,TGTGCCAGCAGTTTGACAGGGAACAATGAGCAGTTCTTC,CASSLTGNNEQFF
NA,TRBV11-2,NA,TRBJ1-1,TGTGCCAGCAGCTTAGATACCCTCGAAACGCGGAGTCGGAGGGCTTTCTTT,CASSLDTLETRSRRAFF
NA,TRBV7-9,NA,TRBJ2-1,TGTGCCAGCAGCTTACAAGGGTTCTCCTACAATGAGCAGTTCTTC,CASSLQGFSYNEQFF
NA,TRBV28,few,TRBJ1-2,TGTGCCAGCAGTCCCGGGGATCTTTATGGCTACACCTTC,CASSPGDLYGYTF
TRBD1,TRBV6-1,few,TRBJ2-1,TGTGCCAGCAGTGACCGGACAGGGAACAATGAGCAGTTCTTC,CASSDRTGNNEQFF
TRBD2,TRBV20-1,once,TRBJ2-3,TGCAGTGCTAGAGATTGGAGAGGGACTAGCGGGAGATCGGATACGCAGTATTTT,CSARDWRGTSGRSDTQYF
NA,TRBV3-1,NA,TRBJ2-1,TGTGCCAGCAGCCAAGGTTTTCGGGTAAGCTCCTACAATGAGCAGTTCTTC,CASSQGFRVSSYNEQFF
NA,TRBV9,few,TRBJ2-1,TGTGCCAGCAGCGAGTGGTCTAGCGACTACAATGAGCAGTTCTTC,CASSEWSSDYNEQFF
TRBD1,TRBV7-9,NA,TRBJ2-7,TGTGCCAGCAGCCTCCCCATCACAGGGGGCGAGCAGTACTTC,CASSLPITGGEQYF